This T cell receptor beta chain was retrieved from a study of T cell repertoires in aging, cancer and after chemotherapy. Looking at the study overall: Healthy donor repertoires were recorded over several months to years and showed clear clonal overlap.

Peripheral blood genomic DNA, not sorted cells or RNA, was the template. Study-wide results and limits: Across the chemotherapy interval, each cancer cohort showed higher median generation probability, suggesting thymic rebound. In healthy donors, age-related TCR diversity loss mainly reflected lost richness. Immunological memory after chemotherapy cannot be judged from the repertoire data.

A mixed TRB-A/B primer pool amplified rearranged TRB by multiplex touch-down PCR. Using its own MiXCR run on the multiplex PCR reads, TCRdb lists one record per CDR3 protein. The sample holds roughly 12,000 distinct CDR3 sequences, roughly a quarter seen once. This clonotype is deemed medium-sized (0.01 to 0.1%). Its matching antigen is unknown. The clonotype was recovered from a human donor in good health. The material sequenced was blood.

CDR3 sequence: CASSFDSQTGYEQYF. The CDR3 bases are TGTGCCAGTAGTTTCGACAGCCAGACAGGATACGAGCAGTACTTC. The rearrangement uses TRBV19 and TRBJ2-7, with D tentatively TRBD1 (6 bases). V was trimmed by 5 bases and J by 4 bases, leaving 18 bases between them. The germline V gene encodes CDR1 LNHDA and CDR2 SQIVND (reference sequence). This CDR3 contains 15 residues.